This T cell receptor beta chain appears in the sequencing data of a study of Ad26.COV2.S vaccination and SARS-CoV-2 variants. Study background: Ad26.COV2.S given intramuscularly, once or twice 56 days apart.

The study's findings and limits: Substantial breadth was reported for post-vaccination spike-specific CD8+ and CD4+ T cells. While placebo recipients had lower spike-specific TCR breadth, vaccine recipients had more.

Profiled with immunoSEQ multiplex PCR; TCRdb holds only in-frame clones, not every one. This table has some 460,000 clones, 80% to 90% appearing once. Treatment given: about 20 received Ad26.COV2.S at low or high dose, single or two shots; five or six received placebo; per-sample allocation not given. Material that was analyzed had been drawn on day 63 after the first vaccine or placebo injection. Boston hosted the donor, who was an adult aged 18-55 years. Trimming removed 1 base at V and 3 bases at J, with 5 bases between. The germline V gene encodes CDR1 LNHNV and CDR2 YYDKDF (reference sequence). The CDR3 runs 13 residues. This clone was recorded a few times. Its specificity is unknown.

This clonotype was sampled from a person aged 18-60 years who received the Ad26.COV2.S COVID-19 vaccine or a placebo. The chain uses TRBV15 and TRBJ2-3; D unresolved. This material consisted of peripheral blood, taken in a trial of Ad26.COV2.S vaccine versus placebo. CDR3 DNA: TGTGCCACCAGCAGAGGTGCGACAGATACGCAGTATTTT. As protein: CATSRGATDTQYF.